This TCR beta chain was captured by sequencing in a study of monozygotic twins with inflammatory bowel disease. Findings of the study overall: Background noise in patient repertoires may stem from differing immunosuppressive treatments.

Concerning this clonotype itself: The target antigen is unknown.

Germline V lookup: CDR1 MNHEY, CDR2 SVGEGT. The CDR3 extends over 14 amino acids. Eight separate reactions for every sample produced the cDNA. Using TCRalpha and TCRbeta cDNA, the researchers carried out two nested PCRs that lasted around 15 and 9 cycles. TCRdb reprocessed the 5' RACE reads and stores each CDR3 protein as one record, lacking DNA. In all, the sample yields approximately 400,000 distinct CDR3 sequences. Whole-blood total RNA was extracted without T cell sorting. V is TRBV6-2 or TRBV6-3 and J is TRBJ2-7; the D call from TCRdb, TRBD1, cannot be confirmed without DNA. The clonotype comes from a human donor with ulcerative colitis or Crohn's disease, or a healthy co-twin of an affected twin (not recorded which). The material sequenced was blood. This chain's CDR3 is CASSRPGQGYEQYF.